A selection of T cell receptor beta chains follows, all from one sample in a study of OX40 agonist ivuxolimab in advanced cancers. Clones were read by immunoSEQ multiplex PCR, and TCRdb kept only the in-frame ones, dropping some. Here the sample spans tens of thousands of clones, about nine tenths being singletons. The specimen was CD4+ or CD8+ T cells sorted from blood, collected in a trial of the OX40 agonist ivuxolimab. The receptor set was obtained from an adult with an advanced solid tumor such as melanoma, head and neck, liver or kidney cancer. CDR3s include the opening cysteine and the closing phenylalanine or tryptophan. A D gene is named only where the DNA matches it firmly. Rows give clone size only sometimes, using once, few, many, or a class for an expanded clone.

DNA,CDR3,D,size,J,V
TGTGCCAGTAGTATTGGGACAGCTAACTATGGCTACACCTTC,CASSIGTANYGYTF,TRBD1,NA,TRBJ1-2,TRBV19
TGTGCCAGCAGCTTAGTAGACAGGGCTCGGTACGAGCAGTACTTC,CASSLVDRARYEQYF,TRBD1,few,TRBJ2-7,TRBV7-9
TGTGCCAGCAGCGGGACTAGCGGGAGCTACGAGCAGTACTTC,CASSGTSGSYEQYF,TRBD2,once,TRBJ2-7,TRBV5-5
TGTGCCAGCAGTTGGATACTGAACACTGAAGCTTTCTTT,CASSWILNTEAFF,NA,NA,TRBJ1-1,TRBV6-5
TGTGCCAGCAGCTTAAATGAGGGGTCTCAGCCCCAGCATTTT,CASSLNEGSQPQHF,NA,few,TRBJ1-5,TRBV7-2
TGCACCATTACTACAGGGTCGCCGTATGCTGGCTACACCTTC,CTITTGSPYAGYTF,NA,NA,TRBJ1-2,TRBV29-1
TGCGCCAGCAGCTTGGGGCAGGTGAACACTGAAGCTTTCTTT,CASSLGQVNTEAFF,NA,NA,TRBJ1-1,TRBV5-1
TGTGCCAGCAGTGAAAGGCTAGCGGGACCCTACGAGCAGTACTTC,CASSERLAGPYEQYF,TRBD2,NA,TRBJ2-7,TRBV2
TGTGCCAGCAGCTTAACGATGGGCAATGAGCAGTTCTTC,CASSLTMGNEQFF,NA,NA,TRBJ2-1,TRBV7-3
TGTGCCAGCAGTTATCGGACAGGGGGCGAAGAGACCCAGTACTTC,CASSYRTGGEETQYF,TRBD1,few,TRBJ2-5,TRBV5-4
TGTGCCAGCATTCAACAAGAGACCCAGTACTTC,CASIQQETQYF,NA,NA,TRBJ2-5,TRBV5-6
TGTGCCAGCAGCGTAGCGGGAGGAACTTTGGAGACCCAGTACTTC,CASSVAGGTLETQYF,TRBD2,NA,TRBJ2-5,TRBV9
TGTGCCTGGAGGAGGACAGAGAACTATGGCTACACCTTC,CAWRRTENYGYTF,NA,once,TRBJ1-2,TRBV30
TGTGCCAGCAGTTACCGGCACGGGACCTACGAGCAGTACTTC,CASSYRHGTYEQYF,NA,NA,TRBJ2-7,TRBV6-5
TGTGCCAGCAGACAAACAGGGAGCACAGATACGCAGTATTTT,CASRQTGSTDTQYF,NA,few,TRBJ2-3,TRBV11-2
TGCGCCAGCAGCAGTACCGGGGAGCTGTTTTTT,CASSSTGELFF,NA,NA,TRBJ2-2,TRBV5-1
TGTGCCAGCAGCTTGATGCCGGGACTAGCGTATAACGAGCAGTACTTC,CASSLMPGLAYNEQYF,TRBD2,NA,TRBJ2-7,TRBV5-4